This T cell receptor (beta chain) was profiled in a study of blood T cell repertoires in COVID-19. Trimming cost V 0 bases and J 2 bases, with 5 bases left between them. Germline V gene data show CDR1 as WSHSY and CDR2 as SAAADI. CDR3 size: 13 residues. Clones were sequenced by immunoSEQ multiplex PCR, and TCRdb holds only the in-frame ones, with some missing. Here the sample spans 240,000 or so clones, roughly 91% being singletons. The J gene is TRBJ2-7, the V gene TRBV10-2; D gene ambiguous. The source of this sequence is a man between 35 and 55 years old who had recovered from COVID-19. The sample was PBMCs or T cells enriched from blood (not recorded which). CDR3 DNA sequence: TGCGCCAGCAGTGAGTCGAACACCTACGAGCAGTACTTC. Its translation: CASSESNTYEQYF.